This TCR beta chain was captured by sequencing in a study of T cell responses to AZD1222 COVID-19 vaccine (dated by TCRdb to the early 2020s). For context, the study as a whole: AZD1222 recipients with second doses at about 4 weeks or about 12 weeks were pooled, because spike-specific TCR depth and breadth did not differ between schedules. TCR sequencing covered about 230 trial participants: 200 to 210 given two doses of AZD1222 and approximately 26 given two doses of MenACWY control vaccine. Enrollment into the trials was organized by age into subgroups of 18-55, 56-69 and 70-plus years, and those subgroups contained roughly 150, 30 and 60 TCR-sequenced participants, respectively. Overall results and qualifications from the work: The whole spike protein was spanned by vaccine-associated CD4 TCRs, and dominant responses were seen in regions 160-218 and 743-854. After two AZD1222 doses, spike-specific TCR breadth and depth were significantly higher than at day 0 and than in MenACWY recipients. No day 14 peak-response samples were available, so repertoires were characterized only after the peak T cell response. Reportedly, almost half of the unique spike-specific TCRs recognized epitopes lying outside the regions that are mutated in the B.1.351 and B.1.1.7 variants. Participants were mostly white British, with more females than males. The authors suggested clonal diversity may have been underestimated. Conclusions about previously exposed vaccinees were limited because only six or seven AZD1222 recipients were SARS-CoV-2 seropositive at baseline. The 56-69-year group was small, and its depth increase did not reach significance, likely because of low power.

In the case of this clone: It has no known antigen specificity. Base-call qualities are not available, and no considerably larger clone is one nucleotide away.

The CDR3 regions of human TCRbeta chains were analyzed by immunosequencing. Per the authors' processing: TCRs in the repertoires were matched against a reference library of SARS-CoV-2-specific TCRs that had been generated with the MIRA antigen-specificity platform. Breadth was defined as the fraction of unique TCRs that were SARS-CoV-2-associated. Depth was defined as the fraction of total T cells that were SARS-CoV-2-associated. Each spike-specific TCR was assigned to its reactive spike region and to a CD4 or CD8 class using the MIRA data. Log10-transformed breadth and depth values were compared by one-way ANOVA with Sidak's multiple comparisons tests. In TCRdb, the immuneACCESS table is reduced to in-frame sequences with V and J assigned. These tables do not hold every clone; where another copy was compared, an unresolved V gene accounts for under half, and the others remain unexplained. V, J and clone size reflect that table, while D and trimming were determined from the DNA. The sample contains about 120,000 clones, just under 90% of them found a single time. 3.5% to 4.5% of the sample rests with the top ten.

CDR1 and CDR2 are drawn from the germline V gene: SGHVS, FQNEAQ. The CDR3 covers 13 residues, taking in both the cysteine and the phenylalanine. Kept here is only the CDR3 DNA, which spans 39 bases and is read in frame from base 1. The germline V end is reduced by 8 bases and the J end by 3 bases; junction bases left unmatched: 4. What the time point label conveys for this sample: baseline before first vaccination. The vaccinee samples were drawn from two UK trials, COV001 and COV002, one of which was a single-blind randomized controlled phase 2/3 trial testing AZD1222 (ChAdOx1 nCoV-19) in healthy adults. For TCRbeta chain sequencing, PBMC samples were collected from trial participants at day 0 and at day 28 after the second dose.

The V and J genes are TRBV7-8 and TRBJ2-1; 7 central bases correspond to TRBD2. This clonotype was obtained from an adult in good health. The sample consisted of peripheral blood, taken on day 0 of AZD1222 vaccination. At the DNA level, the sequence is TGTGCCAGCTGCGGGGGAATCTACAATGAGCAGTTCTTC. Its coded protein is CASCGGIYNEQFF. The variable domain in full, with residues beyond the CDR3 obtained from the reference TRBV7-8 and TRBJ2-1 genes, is GAGVSQSPRYKVAKRGQDVALRCDPISGHVSLFWYQQALGQGPEFLTYFQNEAQLDKSGLPSDRFFAERPEGSVSTLKIQRTQQEDSAVYLCASCGGIYNEQFFGPGTRLTVL.